This T cell receptor beta chain is drawn from a study of post-analysis software for immune sequencing data. General study points: TRBV segments more frequent in patients than in controls numbered about 5 and included TRBV5-6, TRBV5-1 and TRBV20-1.

The authors incorporated unique molecular identifiers into the TCR beta cDNA libraries. In TCRdb, the PCR reads were re-called with MiXCR into one record per CDR3 protein. The profile shows about 160,000 distinct CDR3 sequences, under 40% of them singletons. Remarks on this clonotype: Its matching antigen is unknown.

CDR1 is DFQATT, CDR2 SNEGSKA, per germline (reference sequence). The CDR3 is 15 residues long. V lost 5 bases, J lost 4 bases, and 8 bases stayed unmatched. The TCR sequence derives from a girl between 10 and 17 years old with multiple sclerosis. The starting material was blood, obtained after autologous hematopoietic stem cell transplantation. This sequence joins TRBV20-1 and TRBJ2-3, with TRBD2 matching 11 bases. CDR3 amino acids: CSAPRTSGSADTQYF. The DNA for the CDR3 is TGCAGTGCTCCCCGCACTAGCGGGAGCGCAGATACGCAGTATTTT.